A selection of T cell receptor beta chains follows, all from one sample in a study of T cell responses to AZD1222 COVID-19 vaccine. Profiling relied on immunoSEQ multiplex PCR, and the TCRdb table lists in-frame clones only, not all of them. Among roughly 270,000 clones listed, about 94% were seen once. The material was peripheral blood, obtained 28 days after the second AZD1222 dose. The receptors were gathered from an adult who received the AZD1222 COVID-19 vaccine. Each CDR3 is given with its conserved first and last residue. The D gene is left open where the match is weak. The size field is filled for only some rows; it gives once, few, many or a size class.

v_call	d_call	clone_size	j_call	cdr3_nt	cdr3_aa
TRBV28	.	.	TRBJ1-2	TGTGCCAGCAGTTTTGGGTACAGCCTTGGCTACACCTTC	CASSFGYSLGYTF
TRBV7-9	.	.	TRBJ1-2	TGTGCCAGCAGTGTATCGTCAGGGCGAAGGGGCTACACCTTC	CASSVSSGRRGYTF
TRBV7-8	TRBD1	.	TRBJ1-5	TGTGCCAGCAGCGCCGTACAGGGGGGAAATCAGCCCCAGCATTTT	CASSAVQGGNQPQHF
TRBV27	.	.	TRBJ2-7	TGTGCCAGCAGTTTGGGGGGCGAGCAGTACTTC	CASSLGGEQYF
TRBV6-2/TRBV6-3	.	.	TRBJ1-2	TGTGCCAGCAGTTACGAAGGTTGGGGCTACACCTTC	CASSYEGWGYTF
TRBV7-9	TRBD1	.	TRBJ2-7	TGTGCCAGCAGCGAGACTGAGGACAGGGGCTACGAGCAGTACTTC	CASSETEDRGYEQYF
TRBV27	.	.	TRBJ1-6	TGTGCCAGCAGTTTAGGGGCAGGAAGCTCCTATAATTCACCCCTCCACTTT	CASSLGAGSSYNSPLHF
TRBV7-9	TRBD1	.	TRBJ2-7	TGTGCCAGCAGCTTAACAACAGGGGACAACTCCTACGAGCAGTACTTC	CASSLTTGDNSYEQYF
TRBV5-4	TRBD2	.	TRBJ2-7	TGTGCCAGCAGCCCTGGCCCAATTAGCGGGGCCTCCTACGAGCAGTACTTC	CASSPGPISGASYEQYF
TRBV9	.	.	TRBJ2-2	TGTGCCAGCAGCGTGGAGGGAAGAGGTTTGGCCGGGGAGCTGTTTTTT	CASSVEGRGLAGELFF
TRBV10-3	TRBD1	.	TRBJ1-2	TGTGCCATCAGTGAGTCCGGGACAGGGGGCGGCTACACCTTC	CAISESGTGGGYTF
TRBV2	TRBD2	once	TRBJ2-3	TGTGCCAGCACTAAGACTAGCGGGAGAACAGGGAATACGCAGTATTTT	CASTKTSGRTGNTQYF
TRBV28	.	.	TRBJ2-7	TGTGCCAGCAGTTTGAATGCCTACGAGCAGTACTTC	CASSLNAYEQYF
TRBV4-2	TRBD1	.	TRBJ1-1	TGTGCCAGCAGCCAAGGACACGACAGGGGTGAAGCTTTCTTT	CASSQGHDRGEAFF
TRBV12-3/TRBV12-4	.	.	TRBJ1-6	TGTGCCAGCAGTTTCAGGTCGAATTCACCCCTCCACTTT	CASSFRSNSPLHF
TRBV7-9	.	.	TRBJ1-6	TGTGCCAGCAGCTTACAGAGCGGTTCACCCCTCCACTTT	CASSLQSGSPLHF
TRBV28	TRBD1	.	TRBJ1-6	TGTGCCAGCACCGTCCCGGGACAGTATAATTCACCCCTCCACTTT	CASTVPGQYNSPLHF
TRBV7-3	TRBD2	.	TRBJ2-2	TGTGCCAGCAGCTTAAAAGGGACTAGCTCTGGGTACACCGGGGAGCTGTTTTTT	CASSLKGTSSGYTGELFF
TRBV11-2	.	.	TRBJ1-4	TGTGCCAGCAGCTTAGAGGCCAGGGTCAATGAAAAACTGTTTTTT	CASSLEARVNEKLFF
TRBV6-4	.	.	TRBJ1-1	TGTGCCAGCAATTTTGACAGGAACACTGAAGCTTTCTTT	CASNFDRNTEAFF
TRBV18	TRBD1	.	TRBJ1-2	TGTGCCAGCTCACCAATGGAACGACAGGGAGGCTATGGCTACACCTTC	CASSPMERQGGYGYTF
TRBV28	.	.	TRBJ1-5	TGTGCCAGCAGTTTATTCGGGGCCAACCCGCCCCAGCATTTT	CASSLFGANPPQHF
TRBV5-1	.	.	TRBJ2-7	TGCGCCAGCAGCCCCTTGCAGATTCGCTACGAGCAGTACTTC	CASSPLQIRYEQYF
TRBV25-1	TRBD1	.	TRBJ1-5	TGTGCCAGCAGTCCCCAGGGGGGGAGTCATCAGCCCCAGCATTTT	CASSPQGGSHQPQHF
TRBV28	.	.	TRBJ1-2	TGTGCCAGCAGTTTTATGGATGGGTGGGGCTACACCTTC	CASSFMDGWGYTF
TRBV2	.	.	TRBJ1-5	TGTGCCAGCAGTTACAAGACGGGCAATCAGCCCCAGCATTTT	CASSYKTGNQPQHF
TRBV9	.	.	TRBJ1-4	TGTGCCAGCAGCGTAGATAAGGGGCATAATGAAAAACTGTTTTTT	CASSVDKGHNEKLFF
TRBV24-1	TRBD2	.	TRBJ2-1	TGTGCCACCGCCGGGACTAGCGGGAGGAATGAGCAGTTCTTC	CATAGTSGRNEQFF
TRBV10-1	.	.	TRBJ1-2	TGCGCCATGGATACAGGGACCTCTAACTATGGCTACACCTTC	CAMDTGTSNYGYTF
TRBV9	.	.	TRBJ1-6	TGTGCCAGCAGCTCGCTAGGGGTGCAACCCCTCCACTTT	CASSSLGVQPLHF
TRBV6-5	.	.	TRBJ1-2	TGTGCCAGCAGTTATGGAGGGGAAACCTATGGCTACACCTTC	CASSYGGETYGYTF
TRBV7-9	.	.	TRBJ1-5	TGTGCCAGCAGCTCAACAGGGAGCAATCAGCCCCAGCATTTT	CASSSTGSNQPQHF
TRBV12-3/TRBV12-4	.	.	TRBJ1-2	TGTGCCAGCAGTTCCCTCGAGGACTTTGGCTACACCTTC	CASSSLEDFGYTF
TRBV11-1	TRBD1	.	TRBJ2-1	TGTGCCAGCAGCGTGGACAGGACCAATGAGCAGTTCTTC	CASSVDRTNEQFF
TRBV30	.	.	TRBJ2-7	TGTGCCTGGAGTCTCTCCTACGAGCAGTACTTC	CAWSLSYEQYF
TRBV28	TRBD1	.	TRBJ1-6	TGTGCCAGCAGAACCCCAGGGGGCGGGGATTCGCCCCTCCACTTT	CASRTPGGGDSPLHF
TRBV28	TRBD1	.	TRBJ1-1	TGTGCCAGCGCACCCCTTGGGGACAGGGTGAACACTGAAGCTTTCTTT	CASAPLGDRVNTEAFF
TRBV15	.	.	TRBJ1-6	TGTGCCACCAGTTTCCGCAGGAGTCTTAATTCACCCCTCCACTTT	CATSFRRSLNSPLHF
TRBV5-1	.	.	TRBJ2-7	TGCGCCAGCAGCTTGGGGCCAGGGCAAACCTACGAGCAGTACTTC	CASSLGPGQTYEQYF
TRBV28	.	.	TRBJ1-5	TGTGCCAGCAGTTTATTCCGGGGCAATCAGCCCCAGCATTTT	CASSLFRGNQPQHF
TRBV2	.	.	TRBJ1-4	TGTGCCAGCAGTGTATGGGGGAATAAGGAAAAACTGTTTTTT	CASSVWGNKEKLFF
TRBV18	.	.	TRBJ1-5	TGTGCCAGCTCCCCTCGCGCGGGTTTCGGCAATCAGCCCCAGCATTTT	CASSPRAGFGNQPQHF
TRBV19	TRBD2	.	TRBJ2-1	TGTGCCAGTAGTAGTTCCGGGACTAGGAATGAGCAGTTCTTC	CASSSSGTRNEQFF
TRBV28	.	.	TRBJ1-5	TGTGCCAGCAGTGCCCCCAGGCAGCCCCAGCATTTT	CASSAPRQPQHF
TRBV4-3	.	.	TRBJ2-2	TGCGCCAGCAGCCGAAACACCGGGGAGCTGTTTTTT	CASSRNTGELFF
TRBV4-1	.	.	TRBJ1-5	TGCGCCAGCAGCCAAGCAATCAGCAATCAGCCCCAGCATTTT	CASSQAISNQPQHF
TRBV30	.	.	TRBJ1-5	TGTGCCTGGGGGGAAAACCAGCCCCAGCATTTT	CAWGENQPQHF
TRBV5-4	.	.	TRBJ2-7	TGTGCCAGCAGCCGGGCCTCCGGTAACTACTACGAGCAGTACTTC	CASSRASGNYYEQYF
TRBV5-1	.	.	TRBJ2-7	TGCGCCAGCAGCTTCGGCCCCCAGGGAGTATACGAGCAGTACTTC	CASSFGPQGVYEQYF
TRBV7-2	.	.	TRBJ1-5	TGTGCCAGCAGCCCCGTAGGATATAGCAATCAGCCCCAGCATTTT	CASSPVGYSNQPQHF
TRBV5-1	.	.	TRBJ2-7	TGCGCCAGCAGCTTACAACAGGGTTACGAGCAGTACTTC	CASSLQQGYEQYF
TRBV5-6	.	many	TRBJ1-2	TGTGCCAGCAGCTTGATTCTGCTCCGGGGCTACACCTTC	CASSLILLRGYTF
TRBV6-5	.	once	TRBJ1-1	TGTGCCAGCAGGTTGGGTGACAGCCTAAAAGCTTTCTTT	CASRLGDSLKAFF
TRBV11-2	.	.	TRBJ2-7	TGTGCCAGCAGCCCCATAGCCAGGGCGAGCTCCTACGAGCAGTACTTC	CASSPIARASSYEQYF
TRBV23-1	TRBD2	.	TRBJ2-2	TGCGCCAGCAGTCACCTACTAGCGATCGCCGGGGAGCTGTTTTTT	CASSHLLAIAGELFF
TRBV5-5	TRBD2	.	TRBJ2-2	TGTGCCAGCAGCTTGGTACCTAGCGGGACCGGGGAGCTGTTTTTT	CASSLVPSGTGELFF
TRBV7-8	TRBD1	.	TRBJ1-2	TGTGCCAGCAGCCCCAGGAGGGACAGCTCCTTCTATGGCTACACCTTC	CASSPRRDSSFYGYTF
TRBV7-2	.	.	TRBJ1-5	TGTGCCAGCAGCCAAAATAGCAATCAGCCCCAGCATTTT	CASSQNSNQPQHF
TRBV3-1/TRBV3-2	.	.	TRBJ2-7	TGTGCCAGCAGCCAAGCTGCCTCAATTGGCGAGCAGTACTTC	CASSQAASIGEQYF
TRBV4-2	.	.	TRBJ1-1	TGTGCCAGCAGCCAAGAAGCGGCAGGGCAAGCTTTCTTT	CASSQEAAGQAFF